The following is a TCR beta chain sequence with its context. Its target is unknown. This entry belongs to a study of T cell responses to AZD1222 COVID-19 vaccine. Assay used: immunoSEQ multiplex PCR; TCRdb lists only in-frame clones, some missing. The sample has roughly 190,000 clones; 85% to 95% are singletons. Study outcomes and limitations: Just 5 to 7 people given AZD1222 tested seropositive at baseline. The span of vaccine-associated CD4 TCRs extended across spike, with dominance at 160-218 and 743-854.

The V gene's germline CDR1 is LNHDA and CDR2 SQIVND (reference sequence). The CDR3 consists of 12 residues. Between the trimmed V and J ends, which lost 4 bases and 4 bases, there was a span of 6 bases. V usage is TRBV19 and J usage is TRBJ2-3; the D is unclear. The sequenced sample was peripheral blood, obtained on day 0 of AZD1222 vaccination. This TCR came from an adult in good health. The CDR3 spells CASSNTPDTQYF. The CDR3, as DNA: TGTGCCAGTAGTAATACTCCAGATACGCAGTATTTT. The variable domain in full, completed from reference TRBV19 and TRBJ2-3, reads DGGITQSPKYLFRKEGQNVTLSCEQNLNHDAMYWYRQDPGQGLRLIYYSQIVNDFQKGDIAEGYSVSREKKESFPLTVTSAQKNPTAFYLCASSNTPDTQYFGPGTRLTVL.